The 32 T cell receptor beta chains below all came from one sample that was sequenced in a study of Graves' ophthalmopathy and Graves' hyperthyroidism. The authors amplified TCR beta CDR3 regions, and they did so from RNA transcripts for repertoire sequencing. Second-round multiplex PCR came after first-round RT-PCR with HTBI primers. TCRdb re-called the multiplex PCR reads through MiXCR, storing one row per CDR3 protein. Of about 400,000 distinct CDR3 sequences listed, 15% to 17% were seen once; the top ten hold around 7%. The specimen was peripheral blood. Receptors originate from a woman between 18 and 30 years old with stable Graves' hyperthyroidism.

This clonotype was seen a few times. The chain links TRBV18 to TRBJ1-6, with TRBD1 identical over 9 bases. Germline lookup yields CDR1 KGHSH and CDR2 LQKENI. This CDR3 spans 18 amino acids. With V trimmed by 5 bases and J by 0 bases, 8 bases remained unmatched. Here the CDR3 DNA reads TGTGCCAGCTCAAGTGGGACAGGGAGGAGCTCCTATAATTCACCCCTCCACTTT. This gives the protein CASSSGTGRSSYNSPLHF.

This clonotype was detected only a few times. A much more abundant neighbour one base away suggests this may be a read error. The chain combines TRBV2 with TRBJ1-6; D call uncertain. The CDR3 contains 13 residues. Germline V CDR1 and CDR2: SNHLY, FYNNEI. CDR3 DNA sequence: TGTGCCAGCATTCCAACAACGAATTCACACCTCCACTTT. Amino acid sequence: CASIPTTNSHLHF. Based on the CDR3 plus reference TRBV2 and TRBJ1-6, the full variable domain is EPEVTQTPSHQVTQMGQEVILRCVPISNHLYFYWYRQILGQKVEFLVSFYNNEISEKSEIFDDQFSVERPDGSNFTLKIRSTKLEDSAMYFCASIPTTNSHLHFGNGTRLTVT.

In its sample, this clonotype was seen many times. The CDR3 loop is CSAPRGGAAYEQYF. The CDR3 DNA reads TGCAGTGCTCCTAGGGGGGGGGCAGCCTACGAGCAGTACTTC. The chain recombines TRBV20-1 with TRBJ2-7; TRBD2 might be the D (7 bases). The CDR3 loop spans 14 amino acids. Germline CDR1 is DFQATT and CDR2 is SNEGSKA (reference sequence). The ends were cut back, 5 bases at V and 2 bases at J, with 16 bases in the middle.

The chain recombines TRBV20-1 with TRBJ1-1, with D uncertain. This CDR3 comprises 11 residues. Germline V CDR1 and CDR2: DFQATT, SNEGSKA (reference sequence). The CDR3 loop is CRTYRNTEAFF. For the CDR3, the DNA is TGCAGGACATACCGGAACACTGAAGCTTTCTTT.

This clonotype was seen many times. The CDR3 region has the DNA TGTGCCACCAGTGAATCACTAGCGGGTCTACAAGAGACCCAGTACTTC. Amino acids: CATSESLAGLQETQYF. The genes are TRBV24-1 and TRBJ2-5; 9 nucleotides line up with TRBD2. The germline V gene encodes CDR1 KGHDR and CDR2 SFDVKD. This CDR3 contains 16 residues. Losses at the gene ends were 4 bases for V and 2 bases for J; bases not matched to a gene: 7.

The sample holds many counts of this clonotype. The chain joins TRBV7-8 to TRBJ1-5; tentatively, D is TRBD1 (5 bases). Trimming removed 4 bases from V and 1 base from J, with 11 bases in between. This CDR3 spans 15 amino acids. Germline values: CDR1 SGHVS, CDR2 FQNEAQ. The CDR3 sequence: CASSSPRQSNQPQHF. The CDR3 DNA reads as TGTGCCAGCAGCTCCCCACGACAGAGCAATCAGCCCCAGCATTTT.

This clonotype was counted between two and nine times. The rearrangement links TRBV25-1 to TRBJ2-7; 7 nucleotides agree with TRBD1. From germline, CDR1 is MGHDK and CDR2 SYGVNS. The CDR3 totals 14 residues. Trimming removed 6 bases from V and 7 bases from J; junction bases left unmatched: 12. The CDR3 sequence is CASSPRDSLGEQYF. The CDR3 coding sequence is TGTGCCAGCAGCCCCCGGGACAGCCTGGGTGAGCAGTACTTC.

This clonotype has just a few counts. This chain joins TRBV7-2 and TRBJ2-5, with D possibly TRBD2 on 5 matching bases. The germline V gene encodes CDR1 SGHTA and CDR2 FQGNSA. V was clipped by 6 bases and J by 7 bases, with 15 bases between them. The CDR3 spans 13 residues. In nucleotides, the CDR3 is TGTGCCAGCAGACCAGGACTGTTAGGGACCCAGTACTTC. Translation gives CASRPGLLGTQYF.

This clonotype was detected many times. V gene TRBV7-2 combines with J gene TRBJ1-3, with 7 nucleotides matching TRBD1. V lost 2 bases to trimming and J lost 1 base; unmatched junction nucleotides: 8. The V gene's germline CDR1 is SGHTA and CDR2 FQGNSA. CDR3 length: 17 residues. Written as DNA, the CDR3 is TGTGCCAGCAGCTTATCTTCGAGGGGGCGGTCTGGAAACACCATATATTTT. It yields the protein CASSLSSRGRSGNTIYF.

This clonotype has ten or more counts. The CDR3 sequence: CASSFAGGGAARYEQYF. CDR3 DNA: TGTGCCAGCAGCTTCGCCGGGGGTGGGGCGGCCCGCTACGAGCAGTACTTC. The chain employs TRBV7-2 and TRBJ2-7, with D possibly matching TRBD2 (6 bases). This CDR3 is built from 17 residues. CDR1 and CDR2 from the germline V gene are SGHTA and FQGNSA. V was trimmed by 3 bases and J by 3 bases, leaving 21 bases between them.

The chain couples TRBV11-2 to TRBJ2-7; no clear D. CDR1 is SGHAT, CDR2 FQNNGV, per germline. The V end was cut by 1 base, the J end by 0 bases, with 4 bases between. The CDR3 runs 13 residues. Here the CDR3 reads CASSLASSYEQYF. In DNA, the CDR3 is TGTGCCAGCAGCTTAGCTAGCTCCTACGAGCAGTACTTC.

In this sample, this clonotype turned up many times. The chain combines TRBV29-1 with TRBJ1-1; D is unclear. CDR3 length: 10 amino acids. Germline CDR1 reads SQVTM; CDR2 reads ANQGSEA. V lost 4 bases and J lost 10, with 10 bases in between. The CDR3 DNA sequence: TGCAGCGTTGTCGGGGTAGGAGCTTTCTTT. This translates into CSVVGVGAFF.

In its sample, this clonotype was seen a few times. V usage is TRBV3-1 and J usage is TRBJ1-2; D not resolved. Trimming left V 1 base short and J 4 bases short, with 10 bases between. The CDR3 has 14 residues. Germline values: CDR1 LGHDT, CDR2 YNNKEL (reference sequence). CDR3 DNA sequence: TGTGCCAGCAGCCAAGGTGACACGATCTATGGCTACACCTTC. This translates into CASSQGDTIYGYTF. The complete variable domain, with remaining parts taken from reference TRBV3-1 and TRBJ1-2, reads DTAVSQTPKYLVTQMGNDKSIKCEQNLGHDTMYWYKQDSKKFLKIMFSYNNKELIINETVPNRFSPKSPDKAHLNLHINSLELGDSAVYFCASSQGDTIYGYTFGSGTRLTVV.

This clonotype showed up many times. The chain employs TRBV19 and TRBJ1-2; 7 bases fit TRBD1. V lost 7 bases, J lost 2 bases, and 10 bases stayed unmatched. Germline V gene data show CDR1 as LNHDA and CDR2 as SQIVND (reference sequence). This CDR3 has 15 amino acids. In DNA form, the CDR3 reads TGTGCCAGTAAAAATCGGACAGGAGTAAACTATGGCTACACCTTC. This gives the protein CASKNRTGVNYGYTF. Supplemented by reference TRBV19 and TRBJ1-2, the full variable domain reads DGGITQSPKYLFRKEGQNVTLSCEQNLNHDAMYWYRQDPGQGLRLIYYSQIVNDFQKGDIAEGYSVSREKKESFPLTVTSAQKNPTAFYLCASKNRTGVNYGYTFGSGTRLTVV.

This clonotype was seen ten or more times. This chain uses TRBV6-5 with TRBJ1-1, with a tentative D call TRBD1 (5 bases). The germline gives CDR1 MNHEY, CDR2 SVGAGI. The CDR3 is 13 residues long. Trimming stripped 6 bases from V and 6 bases from J, with 14 bases between. CDR3 DNA: TGTGCCAGCAGAAGTCATGGGACGTCTGAAGCTTTCTTT. Its translation: CASRSHGTSEAFF.

Comments on this clonotype: Just one base apart from a much larger clone, this may be a read error. This sequence joins TRBV7-9 and TRBJ1-2, with D maybe TRBD1 (5 bases). This CDR3 has 13 residues. Germline lookup yields CDR1 SEHNR and CDR2 FQNEAQ (reference sequence). For the CDR3, the DNA is TGTGCCAGCAGCTTACACCAGGGCGGTGGCCACACCTTC. This encodes CASSLHQGGGHTF.

This clonotype occurred many times. The V call is TRBV11-2, the J call TRBJ1-2, with D tentatively TRBD1 (5 bases). CDR3 length equals 16 residues. Germline V CDR1 and CDR2: SGHAT, FQNNGV. The ends were cut back, 0 bases at V and 2 bases at J, with 13 bases in the middle. The CDR3 protein is CASSLDGGGVNYGYTF. CDR3 DNA sequence: TGTGCCAGCAGCTTAGATGGGGGTGGGGTAAACTATGGCTACACCTTC.

This clonotype was detected many times. The rearrangement joins TRBV7-2 to TRBJ2-7; TRBD1 aligns across 10 bases. This CDR3 has 15 residues. Unmatched junction bases numbered 9, after V lost 0 bases and J lost 10 bases. Germline V gene data show CDR1 as SGHTA and CDR2 as FQGNSA. The CDR3 loop is CASSLAAGTGARQYF. CDR3 nucleotide sequence: TGTGCCAGCAGCTTAGCGGCCGGGACAGGGGCGCGACAGTACTTC.

This rearrangement joins TRBV29-1 to TRBJ2-5; 7 bases map to TRBD1. Germline CDR1 and CDR2: SQVTM and ANQGSEA. With V trimmed by 1 base and J by 4 bases, 3 bases remained unmatched. CDR3 length equals 13 residues. The CDR3 region is CSVEVEGAETQYF. CDR3 coding DNA: TGCAGCGTTGAAGTCGAGGGGGCAGAGACCCAGTACTTC. The entire variable domain, with the rest obtained from reference TRBV29-1 and TRBJ2-5, is as follows: SAVISQKPSRDICQRGTSLTIQCQVDSQVTMMFWYRQQPGQSLTLIATANQGSEATYESGFVIDKFPISRPNLTFSTLTVSNMSPEDSSIYLCSVEVEGAETQYFGPGTRLLVL.

This clonotype was observed at least ten times. The V call is TRBV12-3 or TRBV12-4, the J call TRBJ1-1; D remains ambiguous. This CDR3 contains 13 residues. Between the trimmed V and J ends, which lost 5 bases and 6 bases, there was a span of 13 bases. This CDR3 is CASSDSPGPEAFF. The CDR3 region has the DNA TGTGCCAGCAGTGACTCCCCGGGCCCTGAAGCTTTCTTT.

This clonotype appeared many times. This rearrangement joins TRBV2 to TRBJ1-1, with D unclear. Germline CDR1 is SNHLY and CDR2 is FYNNEI. V was trimmed by 6 bases and J by 4 bases, leaving 15 bases between them. The CDR3 loop spans 14 amino acids. Here the CDR3 reads CASRASHGSTEAFF. In DNA form, the CDR3 reads TGTGCCAGCAGGGCCTCACATGGGAGCACTGAAGCTTTCTTT.

The chain combines TRBV5-5 with TRBJ1-1, with no clear D. V dropped 2 bases and J dropped 6 bases, with 17 bases sitting between them. From germline, CDR1 is SGHKS and CDR2 YYEKEE (reference sequence). CDR3 length: 15 residues. DNA of the CDR3: TGTGCCAGCAGCTTTTTCATCTCCGGGTACGCTGAAGCTTTCTTT. Translating it yields CASSFFISGYAEAFF.

This clonotype has a count of ten or more. J is TRBJ1-3 and V is TRBV5-1; D gene ambiguous. The germline CDR1 and CDR2 sequences are SGHRS and YFSETQ. V lost 1 base to trimming and J lost 4 bases, with 12 bases between them. This CDR3 contains 15 residues. DNA of the CDR3: TGCGCCAGCAGCTTGTTGCCGACGGGAGGAAACACCATATATTTT. This encodes CASSLLPTGGNTIYF.

This clonotype was detected ten times or more. The rearrangement links TRBV6-2 or TRBV6-3 to TRBJ2-7, with TRBD1 matching over 8 bases. V lost 7 bases, J lost 4 bases, and 12 bases stayed unmatched. CDR1 MNHEY and CDR2 SVGEGT come from the germline V gene. The CDR3 runs to 15 residues. The CDR3 bases are TGTGCCAGCAACCATGTCCGGACAGGGACATACGAGCAGTACTTC. Its translation is CASNHVRTGTYEQYF.

This clonotype appeared a few times. J is TRBJ1-2 and V is TRBV4-2; a weak D match, TRBD1 (5 bases). The germline gives CDR1 LGHNA, CDR2 YNFKEQ. The V gene lost 1 base and the J gene lost 4 bases, with 10 bases spanning the gap. The CDR3 is made up of 14 amino acids. Here the CDR3 reads CASSQASGAYGYTF. The CDR3 bases are TGTGCCAGCAGCCAAGCTTCTGGGGCCTATGGCTACACCTTC.

The chain recombines TRBV20-1 with TRBJ2-7, with unresolved D. Germline V lookup: CDR1 DFQATT, CDR2 SNEGSKA (reference sequence). V gave up 5 bases and J gave up 2 bases, with 16 bases separating them. This CDR3 has 14 amino acids. The CDR3 DNA is TGCAGTGCTCCCCTCCGGGCAGAACCCTACGAGCAGTACTTC. Translation: CSAPLRAEPYEQYF.

This clonotype appeared many times. V gene TRBV6-2 or TRBV6-3 combines with J gene TRBJ2-7; D not certain. This CDR3 has 15 residues. Germline lookup yields CDR1 MNHEY and CDR2 SVGEGT. V was pared by 2 bases and J by 2 bases, with 13 bases between. CDR3 in amino acids: CASSYGQFGTYEQYF. The CDR3 coding sequence is TGTGCCAGCAGTTACGGCCAGTTTGGCACCTACGAGCAGTACTTC.

The chain combines TRBV13 with TRBJ2-7; D not resolved. Trimming left V 2 bases short and J 1 base short, with 9 bases between. This CDR3 region has 14 residues. Looked up from germline, CDR1 is PRHDT and CDR2 is FYEKMQ (reference sequence). CDR3 loop: CASSLIESSYEQYF. The DNA for the CDR3 is TGTGCCAGCAGCTTAATCGAGTCGTCCTACGAGCAGTACTTC.

About this clonotype: The junction shows a germline mismatch at one end, possibly a read error. V usage is TRBV5-1 and J usage is TRBJ2-2; 9 nucleotides agree with TRBD1. The CDR3 contains 15 residues. The germline V gene encodes CDR1 SGHRS and CDR2 YFSETQ. CDR3 nucleotide sequence: TGCGCCAGCAGCAAAACCGGGACAGGGACCGGGGAGCTGCTTTTT. Protein product: CASSKTGTGTGELLF.

This clonotype has ten or more counts. The V call is TRBV12-3 or TRBV12-4, the J call TRBJ1-2, with TRBD1 matching over 10 bases. The junction had 7 bases not matched to a gene; V was cut back by 4 bases and J by 2 bases. The CDR3 runs to 16 residues. The CDR3 DNA reads TGTGCCAGCAGTTCTTATAGGGGACAGGGGAACTATGGCTACACCTTC. The encoded protein is CASSSYRGQGNYGYTF.

V and J are TRBV18 and TRBJ2-7; D is unresolved. Germline CDR1 and CDR2: KGHSH and LQKENI. Trimming left V 8 bases short and J 3 bases short, with 14 bases between. The CDR3 spans 13 residues. CDR3 DNA: TGTGCCAGCGAAGGACCCGGGTTCTACGAGCAGTACTTC. Amino acid sequence: CASEGPGFYEQYF.

A remark on this clonotype: At one end the junction does not follow the germline gene, possibly because of a read error. The chain has TRBV2 and TRBJ2-7; 8 bases agree with TRBD1. CDR1 and CDR2 from the germline V gene are SNHLY and FYNNEI. The CDR3 sequence is 14 residues long. The CDR3 region has the DNA TGTGCCATCAGTGGGGACAGGAGCTCCTACGAGCAGTACTTC. Protein: CAISGDRSSYEQYF.